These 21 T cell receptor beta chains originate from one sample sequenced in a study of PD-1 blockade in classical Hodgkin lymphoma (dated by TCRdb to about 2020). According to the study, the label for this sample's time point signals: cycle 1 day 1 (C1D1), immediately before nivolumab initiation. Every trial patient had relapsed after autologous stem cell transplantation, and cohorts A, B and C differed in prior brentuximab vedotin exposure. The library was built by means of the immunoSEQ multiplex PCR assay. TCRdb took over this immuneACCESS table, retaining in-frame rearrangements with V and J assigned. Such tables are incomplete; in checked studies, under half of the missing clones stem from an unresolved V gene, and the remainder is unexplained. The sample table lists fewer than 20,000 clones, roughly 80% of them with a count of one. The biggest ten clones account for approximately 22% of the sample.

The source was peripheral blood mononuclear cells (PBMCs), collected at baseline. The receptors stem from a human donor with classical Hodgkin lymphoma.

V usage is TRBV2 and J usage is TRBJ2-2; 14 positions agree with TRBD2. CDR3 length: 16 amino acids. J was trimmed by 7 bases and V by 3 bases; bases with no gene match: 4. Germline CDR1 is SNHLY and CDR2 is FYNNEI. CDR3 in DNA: TGTGCCAGCAGTGAGGGACTAGCGGGAGTGGGCGGGGAGCTGTTTTTT. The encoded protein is CASSEGLAGVGGELFF.

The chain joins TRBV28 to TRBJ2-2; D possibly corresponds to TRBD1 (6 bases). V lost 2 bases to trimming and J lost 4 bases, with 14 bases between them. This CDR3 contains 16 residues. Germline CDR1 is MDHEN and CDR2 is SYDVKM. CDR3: CASSLPTGTTTGELFF. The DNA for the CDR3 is TGTGCCAGCAGTTTACCGACAGGAACTACCACCGGGGAGCTGTTTTTT.

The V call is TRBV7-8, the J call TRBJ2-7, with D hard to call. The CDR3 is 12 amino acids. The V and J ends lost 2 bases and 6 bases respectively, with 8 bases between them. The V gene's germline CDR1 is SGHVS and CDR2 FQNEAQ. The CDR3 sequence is CASSLIIPEQYF. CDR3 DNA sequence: TGTGCCAGCAGCTTAATCATCCCCGAGCAGTACTTC.

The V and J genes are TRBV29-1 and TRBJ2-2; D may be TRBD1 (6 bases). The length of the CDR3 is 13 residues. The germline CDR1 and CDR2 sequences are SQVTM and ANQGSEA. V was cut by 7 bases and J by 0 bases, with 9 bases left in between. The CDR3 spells CSGGTSNTGELFF. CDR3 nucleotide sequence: TGCAGCGGGGGGACATCGAACACCGGGGAGCTGTTTTTT.

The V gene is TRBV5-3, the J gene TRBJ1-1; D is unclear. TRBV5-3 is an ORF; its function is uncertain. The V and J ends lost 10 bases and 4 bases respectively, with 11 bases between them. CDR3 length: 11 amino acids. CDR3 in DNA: TGTGCCGTCAGGTTGGCCACTGAAGCTTTCTTT. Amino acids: CAVRLATEAFF.

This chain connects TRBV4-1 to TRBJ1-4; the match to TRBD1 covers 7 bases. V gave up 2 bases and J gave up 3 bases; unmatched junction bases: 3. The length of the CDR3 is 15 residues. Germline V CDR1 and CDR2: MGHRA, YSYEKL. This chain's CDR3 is CASSQTGTANEKLFF. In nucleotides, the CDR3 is TGCGCCAGCAGCCAAACCGGGACAGCTAATGAAAAACTGTTTTTT.

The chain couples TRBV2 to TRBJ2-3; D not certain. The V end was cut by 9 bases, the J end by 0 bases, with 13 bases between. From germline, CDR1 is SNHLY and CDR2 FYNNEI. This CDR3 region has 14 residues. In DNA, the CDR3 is TGTGCCAGTCAGTCGGGTTCTAGCACAGATACGCAGTATTTT. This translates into CASQSGSSTDTQYF.

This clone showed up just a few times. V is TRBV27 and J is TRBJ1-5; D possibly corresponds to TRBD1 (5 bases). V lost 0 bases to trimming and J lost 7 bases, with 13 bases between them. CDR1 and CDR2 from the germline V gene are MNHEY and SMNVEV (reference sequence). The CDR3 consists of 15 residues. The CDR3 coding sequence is TGTGCCAGCAGTTTATCCAACCAGGGTTGGCAGCCCCAGCATTTT. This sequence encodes CASSLSNQGWQPQHF.

CDR3 residues: CASSEFRGQPQHF. In DNA, the CDR3 is TGCGCCAGCAGTGAGTTTCGTGGGCAGCCCCAGCATTTT. The chain couples TRBV10-1 to TRBJ1-5, with D unclear. The V and J ends lost 1 base and 7 bases respectively, with 8 bases between them. This CDR3 contains 13 residues. Looked up from germline, CDR1 is WNHNN and CDR2 is SYGVQD (reference sequence).

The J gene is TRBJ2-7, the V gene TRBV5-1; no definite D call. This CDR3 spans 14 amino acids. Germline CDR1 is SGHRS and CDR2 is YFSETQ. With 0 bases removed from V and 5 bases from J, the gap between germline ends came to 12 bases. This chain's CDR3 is CASSLGFWGNEQYF. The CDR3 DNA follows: TGCGCCAGCAGCTTGGGTTTTTGGGGAAACGAGCAGTACTTC. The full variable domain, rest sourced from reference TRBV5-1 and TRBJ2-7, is KAGVTQTPRYLIKTRGQQVTLSCSPISGHRSVSWYQQTPGQGLQFLFEYFSETQRNKGNFPGRFSGRQFSNSRSEMNVSTLELGDSALYLCASSLGFWGNEQYFGPGTRLTVT.

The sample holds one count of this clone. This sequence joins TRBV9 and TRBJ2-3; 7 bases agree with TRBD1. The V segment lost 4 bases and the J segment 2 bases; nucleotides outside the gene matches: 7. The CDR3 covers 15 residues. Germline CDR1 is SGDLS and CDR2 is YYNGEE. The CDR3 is CASSIRQGLTDTQYF. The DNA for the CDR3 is TGTGCCAGCAGCATAAGACAGGGCCTCACAGATACGCAGTATTTT.

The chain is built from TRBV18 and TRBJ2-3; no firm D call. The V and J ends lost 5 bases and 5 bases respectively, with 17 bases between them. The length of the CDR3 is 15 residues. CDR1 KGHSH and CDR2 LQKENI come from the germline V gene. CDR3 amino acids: CASSALQTFKDTQYF. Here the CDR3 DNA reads TGTGCCAGCTCAGCACTACAGACGTTCAAAGATACGCAGTATTTT.

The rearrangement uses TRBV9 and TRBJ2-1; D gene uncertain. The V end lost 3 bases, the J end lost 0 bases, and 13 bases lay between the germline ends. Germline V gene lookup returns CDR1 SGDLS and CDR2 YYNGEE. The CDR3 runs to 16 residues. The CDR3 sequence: CASSGATGFSYNEQFF. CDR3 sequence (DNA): TGTGCCAGCAGCGGGGCGACGGGTTTCTCCTACAATGAGCAGTTCTTC.

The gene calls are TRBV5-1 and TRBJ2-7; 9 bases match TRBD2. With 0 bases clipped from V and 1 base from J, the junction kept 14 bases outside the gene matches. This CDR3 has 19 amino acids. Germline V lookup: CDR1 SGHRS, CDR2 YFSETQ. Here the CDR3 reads CASSLAWLGSGSGSYEQYF. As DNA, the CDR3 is TGCGCCAGCAGCTTGGCCTGGCTCGGTAGCGGGAGCGGGTCCTACGAGCAGTACTTC.

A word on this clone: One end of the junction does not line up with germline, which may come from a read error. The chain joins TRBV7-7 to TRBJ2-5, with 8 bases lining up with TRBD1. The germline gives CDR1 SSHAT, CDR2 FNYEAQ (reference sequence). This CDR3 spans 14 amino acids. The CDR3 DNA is TGTGCTAGCAGTCCGGACAGGGTATCGGAGACCCAGTACTTC. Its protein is CASSPDRVSETQYF. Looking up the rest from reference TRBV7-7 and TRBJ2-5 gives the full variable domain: GAGVSQSPRYKVTKRGQDVTLRCDPISSHATLYWYQQALGQGPEFLTYFNYEAQPDKSGLPSDRFSAERPEGSISTLTIQRTEQRDSAMYRCASSPDRVSETQYFGPGTRLLVL.

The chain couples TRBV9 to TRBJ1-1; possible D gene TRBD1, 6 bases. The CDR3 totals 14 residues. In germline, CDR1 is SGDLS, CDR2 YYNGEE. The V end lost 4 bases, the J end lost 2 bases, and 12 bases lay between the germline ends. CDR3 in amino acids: CASSPRGPNTEAFF. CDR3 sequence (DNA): TGTGCCAGCAGCCCCAGGGGACCAAACACTGAAGCTTTCTTT.

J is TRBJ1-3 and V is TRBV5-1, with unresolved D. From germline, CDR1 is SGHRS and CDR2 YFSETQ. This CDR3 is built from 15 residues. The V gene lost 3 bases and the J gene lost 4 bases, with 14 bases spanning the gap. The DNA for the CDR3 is TGCGCCAGCAGCTCGGGTTGGGGTGAAGGAAACACCATATATTTT. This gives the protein CASSSGWGEGNTIYF.

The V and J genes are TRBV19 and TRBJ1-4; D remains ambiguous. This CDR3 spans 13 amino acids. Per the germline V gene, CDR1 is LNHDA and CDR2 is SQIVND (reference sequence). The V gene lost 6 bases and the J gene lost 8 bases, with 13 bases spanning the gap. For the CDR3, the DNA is TGTGCCAGTAGCAACGGGGTACAAGAAAAACTGTTTTTT. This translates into CASSNGVQEKLFF.

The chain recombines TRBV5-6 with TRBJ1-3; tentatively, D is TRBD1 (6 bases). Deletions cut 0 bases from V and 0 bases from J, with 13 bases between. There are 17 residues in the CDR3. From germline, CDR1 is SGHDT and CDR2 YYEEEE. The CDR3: CASSLAPEGHSGNTIYF. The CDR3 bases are TGTGCCAGCAGCTTGGCCCCCGAGGGACACTCTGGAAACACCATATATTTT.

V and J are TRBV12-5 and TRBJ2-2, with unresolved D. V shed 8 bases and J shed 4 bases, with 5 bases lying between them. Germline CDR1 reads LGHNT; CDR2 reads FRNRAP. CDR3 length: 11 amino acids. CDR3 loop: CASLSTGELFF. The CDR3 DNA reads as TGTGCTAGTTTAAGCACCGGGGAGCTGTTTTTT.

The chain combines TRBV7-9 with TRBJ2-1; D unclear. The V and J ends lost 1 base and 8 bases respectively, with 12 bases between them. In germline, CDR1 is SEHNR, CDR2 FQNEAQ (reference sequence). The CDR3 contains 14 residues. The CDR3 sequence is CASSLERPFDEQFF. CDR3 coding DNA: TGTGCCAGCAGCTTAGAGCGTCCATTCGATGAGCAGTTCTTC.